A selection of T cell receptor beta chains follows, all from one sample in a study of blood T cells in healthy people across ages. TCRdb redid the calling of the 5' RACE reads with MiXCR, one entry per CDR3 protein. The sample shows more than 550,000 distinct CDR3 sequences, about a fifth of them seen only once. The sample taken for sequencing was blood. Every receptor here comes from an older man in good health. Each CDR3 is given with its conserved first and last residue. The order of the fields is J gene, clone size, V gene, CDR3 length, D gene, CDR3 DNA, CDR3 protein. The D gene is left open where the match is weak. Clone size is given for some rows only: seen once, a few or many times, or a class if the clone is expanded.

j_call: TRBJ2-7; clone_size: NA; v_call: TRBV19; cdr3_length: 14; d_call: NA; cdr3_nt: TGTGCCAGTAGTAGAGAAGTGGGTAATTACGAGCAGTACTTC; cdr3_aa: CASSREVGNYEQYF
j_call: TRBJ2-3; clone_size: few; v_call: TRBV7-9; cdr3_length: 17; d_call: TRBD1; cdr3_nt: TGTGCCAGCAGGCCAAGCCCCCGACAGGGCCGTGCAGATACGCAGTATTTT; cdr3_aa: CASRPSPRQGRADTQYF
j_call: TRBJ2-5; clone_size: few; v_call: TRBV20-1; cdr3_length: 12; d_call: TRBD1; cdr3_nt: TGCAGTGCTATAACAGGGGGCGGGACCCAGTACTTC; cdr3_aa: CSAITGGGTQYF
j_call: TRBJ1-5; clone_size: NA; v_call: TRBV6-4; cdr3_length: 13; d_call: NA; cdr3_nt: TGTGCCAGCAGTGCCCGGGCGGGTGGGCCCCAGCATTTT; cdr3_aa: CASSARAGGPQHF
j_call: TRBJ2-7; clone_size: few; v_call: TRBV7-9; cdr3_length: 16; d_call: TRBD2; cdr3_nt: TGTGCCGGCAGCTTAGTCGGCGGGGGATCCTCCTACGAGCAGTACTTC; cdr3_aa: CAGSLVGGGSSYEQYF
j_call: TRBJ1-1; clone_size: NA; v_call: TRBV7-9; cdr3_length: 14; d_call: NA; cdr3_nt: TGTGCCAGCAGCTTACAGGGGACGAGCACTGAAGCTTTCTTT; cdr3_aa: CASSLQGTSTEAFF
j_call: TRBJ1-2; clone_size: once; v_call: TRBV30; cdr3_length: 12; d_call: NA; cdr3_nt: TGTGCCTGGTTAATGGGGGTTAATGGCTACACCTTC; cdr3_aa: CAWLMGVNGYTF
j_call: TRBJ2-1; clone_size: few; v_call: TRBV6-5; cdr3_length: 17; d_call: NA; cdr3_nt: TGTGCCAGCAGTTATTCTAGGGCGGCGGTCTCCTACAATGAGCAGTTCTTC; cdr3_aa: CASSYSRAAVSYNEQFF
j_call: TRBJ2-1; clone_size: NA; v_call: TRBV6-5; cdr3_length: 16; d_call: NA; cdr3_nt: TGTGCCAGCAGTTATATAAGCGGTGGGAAATTCGATGAGCAGTTCTTC; cdr3_aa: CASSYISGGKFDEQFF
j_call: TRBJ2-1; clone_size: few; v_call: TRBV6-2/TRBV6-3; cdr3_length: 13; d_call: NA; cdr3_nt: TGTGCCGGCAGTTACTCGGCTGAATGGGAGCAGTTCTTC; cdr3_aa: CAGSYSAEWEQFF
j_call: TRBJ1-2; clone_size: few; v_call: TRBV6-5; cdr3_length: 17; d_call: NA; cdr3_nt: TGTGCCAGCAGTTACTCAAGAGGGAGAGTTTCCGTAGGTGGCTACACCTTC; cdr3_aa: CASSYSRGRVSVGGYTF
j_call: TRBJ2-5; clone_size: NA; v_call: TRBV5-1; cdr3_length: 13; d_call: TRBD1; cdr3_nt: TGCGCCAGCAGCAAAGACAGGGCGGAGACCCAGTACTTC; cdr3_aa: CASSKDRAETQYF
j_call: TRBJ1-4; clone_size: many; v_call: TRBV7-9; cdr3_length: 15; d_call: NA; cdr3_nt: TGTGCCAGCAGCTTAGACGCGAGAACTAATGAAAAACTGTTTTTT; cdr3_aa: CASSLDARTNEKLFF
j_call: TRBJ2-1; clone_size: NA; v_call: TRBV7-7; cdr3_length: 15; d_call: TRBD1; cdr3_nt: TGTGCCAGCAGCCCTAACCTGGGACAGAACAATGAGCAGTTCTTC; cdr3_aa: CASSPNLGQNNEQFF
j_call: TRBJ2-6; clone_size: NA; v_call: TRBV12-3/TRBV12-4; cdr3_length: 17; d_call: NA; cdr3_nt: TGTGCCAGCAGTTTAAGACGGAGCATCTCTGGGGCCAACGTCCTGACTTTC; cdr3_aa: CASSLRRSISGANVLTF
j_call: TRBJ1-2; clone_size: NA; v_call: TRBV14; cdr3_length: 13; d_call: NA; cdr3_nt: TGTGCCAGCAGCCAACAGACGAACTATGGCTACACCTTC; cdr3_aa: CASSQQTNYGYTF
j_call: TRBJ2-7; clone_size: few; v_call: TRBV20-1; cdr3_length: 14; d_call: NA; cdr3_nt: TGCAGTGCTAGAGAGGGCAGGGATAACTACGAGCAGTACTTC; cdr3_aa: CSAREGRDNYEQYF